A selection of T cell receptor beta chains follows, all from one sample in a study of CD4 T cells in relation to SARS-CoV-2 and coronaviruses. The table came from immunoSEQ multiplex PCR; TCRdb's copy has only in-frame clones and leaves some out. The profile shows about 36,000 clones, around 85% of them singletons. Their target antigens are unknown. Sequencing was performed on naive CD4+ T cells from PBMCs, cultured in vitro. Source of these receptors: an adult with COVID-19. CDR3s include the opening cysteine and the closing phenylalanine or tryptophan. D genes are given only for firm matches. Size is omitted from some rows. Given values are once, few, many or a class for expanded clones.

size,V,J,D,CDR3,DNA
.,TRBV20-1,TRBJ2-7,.,CSASGADYSYEQYF,TGCAGTGCTAGTGGGGCGGATTATTCCTACGAGCAGTACTTC
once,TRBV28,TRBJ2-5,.,CASSLPQSRERETQYF,TGTGCCAGCAGCCTCCCTCAATCGCGGGAACGAGAGACCCAGTACTTC
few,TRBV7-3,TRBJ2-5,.,CASSLGGKETQYF,TGTGCCAGCAGCTTAGGAGGTAAAGAGACCCAGTACTTC
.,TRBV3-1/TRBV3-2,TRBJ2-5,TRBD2,CASSLLAGGAQETQYF,TGTGCCAGCAGCCTTTTAGCGGGAGGGGCACAAGAGACCCAGTACTTC
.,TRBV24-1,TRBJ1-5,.,CATSEEGYQPQHF,TGTGCCACCAGTGAAGAAGGGTATCAGCCCCAGCATTTT
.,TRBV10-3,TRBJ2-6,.,CAISETPPGANVLTF,TGTGCCATCAGTGAGACTCCGCCTGGGGCCAACGTCCTGACTTTC
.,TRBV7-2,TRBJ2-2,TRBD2,CASSINSSGRSTGELFF,TGTGCCAGCAGCATTAATTCTAGCGGGAGATCGACCGGGGAGCTGTTTTTT
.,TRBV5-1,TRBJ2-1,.,CASSLALSHEQFF,TGCGCCAGCAGCTTGGCTCTTTCCCATGAGCAGTTCTTC
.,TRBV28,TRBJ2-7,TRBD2,CASAGRNVYEQYF,TGTGCCAGCGCCGGGAGGAACGTCTACGAGCAGTACTTC
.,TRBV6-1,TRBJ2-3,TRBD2,CASSAAAGVADTQYF,TGTGCCAGCAGTGCAGCGGCGGGAGTAGCTGATACGCAGTATTTT
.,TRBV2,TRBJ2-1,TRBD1,CASSGDRNNEQFF,TGTGCCAGCAGTGGGGACAGGAACAATGAGCAGTTCTTC
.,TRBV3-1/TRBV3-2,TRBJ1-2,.,CASSQRAGGDYGYTF,TGTGCCAGCAGCCAACGGGCGGGGGGGGACTATGGCTACACCTTC
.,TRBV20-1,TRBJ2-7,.,CSASYWAGLINEQYF,TGCAGTGCTAGTTACTGGGCCGGACTGATAAACGAGCAGTACTTC
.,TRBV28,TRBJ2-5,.,CASSLAASGQETQYF,TGTGCCAGCAGTTTAGCAGCGTCAGGGCAAGAGACCCAGTACTTC
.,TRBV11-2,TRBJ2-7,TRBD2,CASSPTSGRFYEQYF,TGTGCCAGCAGCCCTACTAGCGGGAGATTCTACGAGCAGTACTTC
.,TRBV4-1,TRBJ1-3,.,CASSQTDGSGNTIYF,TGCGCCAGCAGCCAAACTGATGGCTCCGGAAACACCATATATTTT
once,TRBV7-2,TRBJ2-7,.,CASSSLDALHEQYF,TGTGCCAGCAGTTCGCTTGACGCCCTCCACGAGCAGTACTTC
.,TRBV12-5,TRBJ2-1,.,CASGEGLGEQFF,TGTGCTAGTGGCGAGGGGCTTGGTGAGCAGTTCTTC
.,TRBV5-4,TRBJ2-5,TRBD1,CASSSDRGKETQYF,TGTGCCAGCAGCTCGGACAGGGGGAAAGAGACCCAGTACTTC
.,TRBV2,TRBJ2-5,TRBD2,CASSFSGGTTRETQYF,TGTGCCAGCAGCTTCAGTGGGGGGACTACTCGAGAGACCCAGTACTTC
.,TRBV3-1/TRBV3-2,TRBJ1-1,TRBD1,CASSHGDRGEAFF,TGTGCCAGCAGCCACGGGGACAGGGGGGAAGCTTTCTTT
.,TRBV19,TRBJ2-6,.,CASSNGVSGANVLTF,TGTGCCAGTAGTAACGGAGTCTCTGGGGCCAACGTCCTGACTTTC
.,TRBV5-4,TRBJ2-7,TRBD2,CASSVETSGSYEQYF,TGTGCCAGCAGCGTCGAAACTAGCGGGTCCTACGAGCAGTACTTC
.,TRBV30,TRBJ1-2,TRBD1,CAWSLGQGRVYGYTF,TGTGCCTGGAGTCTCGGACAGGGCCGAGTCTATGGCTACACCTTC
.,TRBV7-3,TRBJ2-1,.,CASSLGLAYNEQFF,TGTGCCAGCAGCTTAGGGCTAGCCTACAATGAGCAGTTCTTC
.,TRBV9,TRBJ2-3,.,CASSVVGYRDTQYF,TGTGCCAGCAGCGTCGTCGGGTATCGAGATACGCAGTATTTT
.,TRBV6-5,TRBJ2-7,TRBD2,CASSYTGLAEEQYF,TGTGCCAGCAGTTATACGGGACTAGCGGAAGAGCAGTACTTC
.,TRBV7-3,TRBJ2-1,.,CASRLERGGYEQFF,TGTGCCAGCAGGTTAGAGCGCGGGGGCTATGAGCAGTTCTTC
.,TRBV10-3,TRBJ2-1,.,CAISGRSVDPQFF,TGTGCCATCAGTGGTAGGTCTGTGGACCCCCAGTTCTTC
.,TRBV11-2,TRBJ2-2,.,CASRHQGRGETGELFF,TGTGCCAGCAGACACCAGGGGAGAGGTGAAACCGGGGAGCTGTTTTTT
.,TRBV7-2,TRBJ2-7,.,CASSLAFYEQYF,TGTGCCAGCAGCTTAGCGTTCTACGAGCAGTACTTC
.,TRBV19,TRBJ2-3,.,CASRAGPWDTQYF,TGTGCCAGTCGGGCAGGGCCTTGGGATACGCAGTATTTT
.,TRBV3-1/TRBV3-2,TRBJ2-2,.,CANTSTGELFF,TGTGCCAATACTAGCACCGGGGAGCTGTTTTTT
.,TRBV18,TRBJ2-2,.,CASSPIPRQLPNTGELFF,TGTGCCAGCTCACCAATCCCAAGACAGCTTCCGAACACCGGGGAGCTGTTTTTT